This T cell receptor beta chain is drawn from a study of shared clonotypes between healthy human individuals. Worth noting for this clone: The antigen remains unidentified.

It was CD45RO-negative cells, positively selected for CCR7, that made up naive CD8 cells, with terminally differentiated effector memory CD45RA+ cells excluded. The study drew its donors from healthy HIV-negative adults without recent acute infections or vaccinations. Regarding the study as a whole: Naive subsets, compared against memory subsets, generally had larger estimated richness values.

TCRdb keeps only in-frame clones here, not all; method: immunoSEQ multiplex PCR. The data hold 660,000 or so clones, with about 95% observed a single time. Germline CDR1 is LNHDA and CDR2 is SQIVND (reference sequence). The CDR3 consists of 12 residues. Deletions cut 6 bases from V and 2 bases from J, with 8 bases between. The material sequenced was naive CD8+ T cells sorted from blood. This rearrangement joins TRBV19 to TRBJ2-7, with D possibly matching TRBD2 (6 bases). This receptor was taken from a woman aged 25 to 39 in good health. The CDR3: CASSRGTYEQYF. CDR3 bases: TGTGCCAGTAGCCGGGGGACCTACGAGCAGTACTTC.